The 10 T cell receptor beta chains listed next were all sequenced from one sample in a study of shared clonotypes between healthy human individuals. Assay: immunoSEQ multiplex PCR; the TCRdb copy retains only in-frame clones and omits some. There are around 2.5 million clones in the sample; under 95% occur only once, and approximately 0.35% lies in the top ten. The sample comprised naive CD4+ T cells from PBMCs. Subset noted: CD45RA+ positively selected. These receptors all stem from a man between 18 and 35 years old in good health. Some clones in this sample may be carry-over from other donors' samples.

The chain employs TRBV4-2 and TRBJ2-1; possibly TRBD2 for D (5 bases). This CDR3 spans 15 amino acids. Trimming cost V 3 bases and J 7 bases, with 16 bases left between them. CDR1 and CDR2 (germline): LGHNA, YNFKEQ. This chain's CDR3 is CASSQGALTLNEQFF. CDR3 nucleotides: TGTGCCAGCAGCCAGGGAGCGCTAACTCTTAATGAGCAGTTCTTC.

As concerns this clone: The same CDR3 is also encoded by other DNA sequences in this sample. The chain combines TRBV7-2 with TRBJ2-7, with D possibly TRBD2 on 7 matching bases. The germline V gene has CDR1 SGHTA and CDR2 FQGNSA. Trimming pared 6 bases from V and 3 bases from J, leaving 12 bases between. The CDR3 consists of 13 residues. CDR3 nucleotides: TGTGCCAGCAGTCAAAGGGGGGGCTACGAGCAGTACTTC. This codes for CASSQRGGYEQYF. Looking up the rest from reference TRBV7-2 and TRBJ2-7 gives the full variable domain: GAGVSQSPSNKVTEKGKDVELRCDPISGHTALYWYRQSLGQGLEFLIYFQGNSAPDKSGLPSDRFSAERTGGSVSTLTIQRTQQEDSAVYLCASSQRGGYEQYFGPGTRLTVT.

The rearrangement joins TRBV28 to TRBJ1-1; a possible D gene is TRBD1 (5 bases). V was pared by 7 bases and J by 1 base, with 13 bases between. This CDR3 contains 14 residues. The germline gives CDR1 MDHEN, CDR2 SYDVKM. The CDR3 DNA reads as TGTGCCAGCATCGAAGGGGCAAGGAACACTGAAGCTTTCTTT. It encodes CASIEGARNTEAFF.

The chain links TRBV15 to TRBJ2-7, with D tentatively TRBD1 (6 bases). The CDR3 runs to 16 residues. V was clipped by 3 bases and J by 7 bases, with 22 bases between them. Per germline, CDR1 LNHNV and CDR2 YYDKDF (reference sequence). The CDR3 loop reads CATSRQTGTRGFEQYF. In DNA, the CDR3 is TGTGCCACCAGCAGGCAAACCGGGACCAGGGGATTTGAGCAGTACTTC.

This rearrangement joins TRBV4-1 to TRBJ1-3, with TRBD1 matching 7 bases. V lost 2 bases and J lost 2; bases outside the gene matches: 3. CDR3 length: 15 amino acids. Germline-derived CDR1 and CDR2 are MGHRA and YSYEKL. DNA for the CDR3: TGCGCCAGCAGCCAACCTACAGGGGCTGGAAACACCATATATTTT. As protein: CASSQPTGAGNTIYF.

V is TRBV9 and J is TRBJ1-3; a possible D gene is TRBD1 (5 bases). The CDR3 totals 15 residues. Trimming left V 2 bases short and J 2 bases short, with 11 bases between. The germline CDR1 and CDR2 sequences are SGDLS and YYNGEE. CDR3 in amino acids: CASSVNLGAGNTIYF. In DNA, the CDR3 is TGTGCCAGCAGCGTCAATTTAGGGGCTGGAAACACCATATATTTT.

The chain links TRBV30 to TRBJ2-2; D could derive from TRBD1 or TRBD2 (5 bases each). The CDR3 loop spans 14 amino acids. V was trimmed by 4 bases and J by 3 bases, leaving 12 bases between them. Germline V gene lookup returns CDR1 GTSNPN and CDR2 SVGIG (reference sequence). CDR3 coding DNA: TGTGCCTGGACCCCGGGACCCTACACCGGGGAGCTGTTTTTT. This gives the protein CAWTPGPYTGELFF.

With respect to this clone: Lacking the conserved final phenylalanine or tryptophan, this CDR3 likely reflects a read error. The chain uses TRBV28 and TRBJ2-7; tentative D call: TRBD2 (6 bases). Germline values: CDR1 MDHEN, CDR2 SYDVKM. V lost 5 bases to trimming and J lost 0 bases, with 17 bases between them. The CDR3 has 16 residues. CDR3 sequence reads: CASSPSRRGPSYEQYL. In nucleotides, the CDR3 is TGTGCCAGCAGTCCATCCCGGAGGGGACCCTCCTACGAGCAGTACCTC.

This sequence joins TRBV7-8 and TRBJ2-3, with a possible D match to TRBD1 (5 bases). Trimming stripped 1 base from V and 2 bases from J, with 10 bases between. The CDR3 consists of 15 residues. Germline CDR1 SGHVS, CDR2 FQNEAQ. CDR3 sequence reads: CASSLVGPYTDTQYF. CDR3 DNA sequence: TGTGCCAGCAGCTTAGTGGGGCCCTACACAGATACGCAGTATTTT.

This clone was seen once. The CDR3 spells CASSYTWDPSEQFF. The CDR3 DNA reads TGTGCCAGCAGCTATACCTGGGACCCTAGTGAGCAGTTCTTC. The J gene is TRBJ2-1, the V gene TRBV7-6; the D gene could be TRBD1 or TRBD2 (5 bases each). This CDR3 is 14 amino acids long. Trimming shortened V by 4 bases and J by 9 bases, and 16 bases separated the two germline ends. Germline V CDR1 and CDR2: SGHVS, FNYEAQ.